These 10 T cell receptor beta chains came from one sample sequenced in a study of preoperative IRX-2 immunotherapy in early breast cancer. Documented treatment: preoperative locoregional IRX-2 cytokine immunotherapy. Produced via immunoSEQ multiplex PCR; TCRdb's table is partial and in-frame only. Of around 30,000 clones detected, roughly 80% appear once; the ten largest clones hold 2% to 3%. This specimen was lymph node tissue, taken from a patient treated with IRX-2 immunotherapy. Receptors originate from a human donor with breast cancer.

The V gene is TRBV5-1, the J gene TRBJ2-1, with D perhaps TRBD2 (5 bases). The CDR3 sequence is 16 residues long. The germline CDR1 and CDR2 sequences are SGHRS and YFSETQ. V lost 2 bases to trimming and J lost 2 bases, with 14 bases between them. Here the CDR3 DNA reads TGCGCCAGCAGCTTTATGGACGGGCGGGCCTACAATGAGCAGTTCTTC. Protein product: CASSFMDGRAYNEQFF.

This chain uses TRBV19 with TRBJ1-5; D may be TRBD1 (5 bases). Germline assignment: CDR1 LNHDA and CDR2 SQIVND (reference sequence). This CDR3 is 14 amino acids long. V lost 6 bases, J lost 7 bases, and 16 bases lay in between. CDR3 in amino acids: CASSLQVEGQPQHF. DNA for the CDR3: TGTGCCAGTAGCCTACAGGTAGAAGGGCAGCCCCAGCATTTT.

The chain has TRBV18 and TRBJ2-3; the D gene could be TRBD1 or TRBD2 (5 bases each). The CDR3 loop spans 14 amino acids. Germline lookup yields CDR1 KGHSH and CDR2 LQKENI. Trimming pared 6 bases from V and 0 bases from J, leaving 10 bases between. CDR3 residues: CASSRDGSTDTQYF. CDR3 bases: TGTGCCAGCTCCCGGGACGGGAGCACAGATACGCAGTATTTT. Full variable domain (rest looked up from reference TRBV18 and TRBJ2-3): NAGVMQNPRHLVRRRGQEARLRCSPMKGHSHVYWYRQLPEEGLKFMVYLQKENIIDESGMPKERFSAEFPKEGPSILRIQQVVRGDSAAYFCASSRDGSTDTQYFGPGTRLTVL.

This sequence joins TRBV6-7 and TRBJ1-6, with D perhaps matching TRBD1 (6 bases). TRBV6-7 is known as an ORF, though its function is uncertain. This CDR3 region has 17 residues. With 6 bases removed from V and 5 bases from J, the gap between germline ends came to 20 bases. CDR3 nucleotides: TGTGCCAGCAGCGCCATCACAGGGACGCGGGATAATTCACCCCTCCACTTT. Protein: CASSAITGTRDNSPLHF.

In this sample, this clone is medium-sized. The chain couples TRBV19 to TRBJ1-6; a possible D gene is TRBD1 (5 bases). Trimming took 5 bases from V and 9 from J, leaving 14 bases between them. The CDR3 runs to 14 residues. The germline gives CDR1 LNHDA, CDR2 SQIVND (reference sequence). Written as DNA, the CDR3 is TGTGCCAGTAGTGCCCCCCAGGGTACTTCACCCCTCCACTTT. Residues: CASSAPQGTSPLHF. Variable domain in full (rest from reference TRBV19 and TRBJ1-6): DGGITQSPKYLFRKEGQNVTLSCEQNLNHDAMYWYRQDPGQGLRLIYYSQIVNDFQKGDIAEGYSVSREKKESFPLTVTSAQKNPTAFYLCASSAPQGTSPLHFGNGTRLTVT.

This sequence joins TRBV28 and TRBJ1-6; D not certain. Germline loops: CDR1 MDHEN, CDR2 SYDVKM. Trimming left V 3 bases short and J 7 bases short, with 10 bases between. This CDR3 region has 14 residues. The CDR3 nucleotides are TGTGCCAGCAGTTTTGAGGGAGGCAATTCACCCCTCCACTTT. Residues: CASSFEGGNSPLHF.

The chain joins TRBV11-3 to TRBJ2-7; TRBD1 matches 8 bases. The germline CDR1 and CDR2 sequences are SGHNT and YENEEA. The CDR3 is 17 residues long. The J segment lost 1 base and the V segment lost 3 bases, leaving 11 bases of the junction unmatched. CDR3 DNA sequence: TGTGCCAGCAGCTTCACCGGGACAGGCTATTCTTCCTACGAGCAGTACTTC. Residues: CASSFTGTGYSSYEQYF.

The chain carries TRBV12-5 and TRBJ2-7; D ambiguous. The CDR3 sequence is 12 residues long. Germline assignment: CDR1 LGHNT and CDR2 FRNRAP. V was clipped by 1 base and J by 4 bases, with 5 bases between them. The CDR3 protein is CASGLGGYEQYF. In nucleotides, the CDR3 is TGTGCTAGTGGTTTGGGAGGATACGAGCAGTACTTC.

V gene TRBV6-7 combines with J gene TRBJ2-2; 7 bases match TRBD1. TRBV6-7 is sorted into the ORF group, with uncertain function. Trimming at V came to 2 bases and at J to 6 bases, leaving 6 bases not matched to a gene. This CDR3 comprises 15 residues. CDR3 DNA: TGTGCCAGCAGTTACCCCATACAGGGGTCCGGGGAGCTGTTTTTT. It translates to CASSYPIQGSGELFF.

The V call is TRBV19, the J call TRBJ1-5, with D possibly matching TRBD1 (5 bases). V lost 2 bases to trimming and J lost 3 bases, with 14 bases between them. Germline lookup yields CDR1 LNHDA and CDR2 SQIVND (reference sequence). The CDR3 is 16 amino acids. The CDR3 bases are TGTGCCAGTAGTATAAGAAGGGGCAGGTCCAATCAGCCCCAGCATTTT. Translated, it gives CASSIRRGRSNQPQHF.